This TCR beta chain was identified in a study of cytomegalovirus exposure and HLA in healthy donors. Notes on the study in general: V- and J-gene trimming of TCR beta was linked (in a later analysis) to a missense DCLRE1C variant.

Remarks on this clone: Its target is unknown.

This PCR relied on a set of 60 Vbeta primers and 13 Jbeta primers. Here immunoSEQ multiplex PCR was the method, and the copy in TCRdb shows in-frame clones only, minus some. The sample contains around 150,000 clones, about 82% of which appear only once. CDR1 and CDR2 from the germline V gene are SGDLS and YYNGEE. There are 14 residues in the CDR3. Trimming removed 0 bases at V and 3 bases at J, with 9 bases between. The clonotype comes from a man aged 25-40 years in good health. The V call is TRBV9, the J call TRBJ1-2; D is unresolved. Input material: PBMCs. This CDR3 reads CASSVAGGHYGYTF. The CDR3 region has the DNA TGTGCCAGCAGCGTAGCAGGCGGGCACTATGGCTACACCTTC.